The T cell receptor (beta chain) under discussion was sequenced for a study of T cells in Graves' hyperthyroidism and ophthalmopathy. CDR3 length: 16 amino acids. Germline V gene sequence: CDR1 SEHNR, CDR2 FQNEAQ (reference sequence). V shed 3 bases and J 4 bases; nucleotides not matched to a gene: 7. With regard to this clonotype: Its antigen is currently unknown.

Uncontrolled infection, other autoimmune disease, pregnancy or lactation barred patients from enrollment. PBMCs were sourced from approximately 9 ml fresh peripheral blood. RNA transcripts yielded amplified TCR beta CDR3 regions. The study used the HTBI primer set for a first-round RT-PCR of the TCR CDR3. In TCRdb, the multiplex PCR reads were re-called with MiXCR into one record per CDR3 protein. The sample consists of around 800,000 distinct CDR3 sequences, roughly 40% of them appearing once. Study results and caveats: Most thyroid clonotypes expanded above 0.001 were also detected in blood.

The sample taken for sequencing was blood. The clonotype originates from a man younger than 35 with Graves' hyperthyroidism. J is TRBJ1-4 and V is TRBV7-9; 8 bases map to TRBD1. The CDR3 coding sequence is TGTGCCAGCAGCTTTAGTGGGACAGGCCTTAATGAAAAACTGTTTTTT. Translated, it gives CASSFSGTGLNEKLFF.